This passage covers 28 T cell receptor beta chains from one sample sequenced in a study of blood T cell repertoires in COVID-19. Sequencing used immunoSEQ multiplex PCR; TCRdb keeps in-frame clones, though not all of them. The table lists roughly 300,000 clones, about 85% of them singletons. Material: PBMCs or T cells enriched from blood (not recorded which). These receptor sequences come from a woman between 50 and 59 years old who had recovered from COVID-19.

This clone occurred once. This sequence joins TRBV5-1 and TRBJ2-7; a weak D match, TRBD1 (5 bases). V lost 1 base and J 1 base, leaving 9 bases between the germline ends. This CDR3 region has 14 residues. Germline-derived CDR1 and CDR2 are SGHRS and YFSETQ. The CDR3 DNA reads TGCGCCAGCAGCTTGCCAGGGCCATCCTACGAGCAGTACTTC. Its translation is CASSLPGPSYEQYF.

This clone appeared once. V and J are TRBV28 and TRBJ2-7; TRBD1 aligns across 7 bases. V shed 5 bases and J 7 bases; nucleotides not matched to a gene: 8. This CDR3 has 13 amino acids. Germline V gives CDR1 MDHEN, CDR2 SYDVKM. CDR3 amino acids: CASSPHDRVEQYF. The CDR3 region has the DNA TGTGCCAGCAGTCCCCACGACAGGGTTGAGCAGTACTTC.

This clone was recorded a few times. J is TRBJ2-7 and V is TRBV15; D perhaps matches TRBD2 (6 bases). Per the germline V gene, CDR1 is LNHNV and CDR2 is YYDKDF (reference sequence). The CDR3 covers 14 residues. The V and J ends lost 0 bases and 6 bases respectively, with 12 bases between them. CDR3 sequence (DNA): TGTGCCACCAGCAGAGATCGGTGGGACTCCGAGCAGTACTTC. Translated: CATSRDRWDSEQYF.

The chain joins TRBV18 to TRBJ1-5; D call uncertain. This CDR3 comprises 15 residues. V was clipped by 6 bases and J by 5 bases, with 17 bases between them. Germline assignment: CDR1 KGHSH and CDR2 LQKENI. The chain's CDR3 is CASSPGSPNYQPQHF. The CDR3 coding sequence is TGTGCCAGCTCGCCTGGGAGCCCGAATTATCAGCCCCAGCATTTT.

The chain couples TRBV5-1 to TRBJ2-2; D is ambiguous. The CDR3 runs 12 residues. V lost 5 bases, J lost 4 bases, and 6 bases lay in between. Germline V gives CDR1 SGHRS, CDR2 YFSETQ. The CDR3 DNA reads TGCGCCAGCAGTTTCCTCACCGGGGAGCTGTTTTTT. Protein sequence: CASSFLTGELFF.

The gene calls are TRBV6-6 and TRBJ1-6; a possible D gene is TRBD1 (5 bases). From germline, CDR1 is MNHNY and CDR2 SVGAGI (reference sequence). The CDR3 extends over 15 amino acids. V was trimmed by 0 bases and J by 5 bases, leaving 8 bases between them. This CDR3 is CASSYSGVDNSPLHF. CDR3 bases: TGTGCCAGCAGTTACTCAGGGGTCGATAATTCACCCCTCCACTTT.

V gene TRBV30 combines with J gene TRBJ1-2, with 7 nucleotides matching TRBD1. The V gene end was trimmed by 5 bases and the J gene end by 8 bases; junction bases not matched to a gene: 11. From germline, CDR1 is GTSNPN and CDR2 SVGIG (reference sequence). The CDR3 has 13 amino acids. CDR3 DNA: TGTGCCTGGGGCCGGGACAGACGTTGGGGCTACACCTTC. Its protein product is CAWGRDRRWGYTF.

The chain carries TRBV9 and TRBJ2-7; 7 nucleotides agree with TRBD1. The CDR3 runs 13 residues. Germline CDR1 SGDLS, CDR2 YYNGEE. J gave up 6 bases and V 4 bases, and 7 bases lay outside the gene matches. CDR3 sequence (DNA): TGTGCCAGCAGCCACTCGACAGGGTCCGAGCAGTACTTC. This encodes CASSHSTGSEQYF.

J is TRBJ1-6 and V is TRBV3-1 (or the pseudogene TRBV3-2); D uncertain. Trimming pared 2 bases from V and 0 bases from J, leaving 8 bases between. The V gene's germline CDR1 is LGHDT and CDR2 YNNKEL (reference sequence). This CDR3 is 16 amino acids long. DNA of the CDR3: TGTGCCAGCAGCCAACAAGCGAGCTCCTATAATTCACCCCTCCACTTT. This codes for CASSQQASSYNSPLHF.

The J gene is TRBJ2-7, the V gene TRBV15, with 12 nucleotides matching TRBD2. Trimming removed 5 bases from V and 4 bases from J; junction bases left unmatched: 3. The germline gives CDR1 LNHNV, CDR2 YYDKDF (reference sequence). This CDR3 region has 14 residues. The CDR3 loop reads CATSLGLAGYEQYF. The CDR3 nucleotides read TGTGCCACCAGCCTGGGACTAGCGGGTTACGAGCAGTACTTC.

This chain links TRBV9 with TRBJ2-2, with 9 bases lining up with TRBD1. CDR3 length: 15 amino acids. Trimming cost V 5 bases and J 2 bases; bases outside gene matches: 4. CDR1 is SGDLS and CDR2 is YYNGEE in the germline V gene. CDR3 DNA sequence: TGTGCCAGCAGAAGGGGACAGGGCAACACCGGGGAGCTGTTTTTT. Its protein is CASRRGQGNTGELFF.

This clone has more than one count but fewer than ten. The V and J genes are TRBV4-1 and TRBJ1-2; 8 bases align to TRBD1. CDR3 length equals 15 residues. V lost 0 bases, J lost 7 bases, and 7 bases stayed unmatched. Germline V gene lookup returns CDR1 MGHRA and CDR2 YSYEKL. CDR3 DNA: TGCGCCAGCAGCCAAGACCCCAGGGGGCGAGGTGGCTACACCTTC. Protein sequence: CASSQDPRGRGGYTF.

This chain connects TRBV9 to TRBJ2-5, with 7 bases fitting TRBD1. V trimming: 1 base; J trimming: 5 bases; junction bases outside the gene matches: 11. In germline, CDR1 is SGDLS, CDR2 YYNGEE. The CDR3 is 16 amino acids. CDR3 region: CASSVTPRQGAETQYF. CDR3 DNA: TGTGCCAGCAGCGTAACTCCGAGACAGGGCGCGGAGACCCAGTACTTC.

The chain employs TRBV7-8 and TRBJ2-3; D possibly corresponds to TRBD1 (7 bases). The CDR3 runs 16 residues. In germline, CDR1 is SGHVS, CDR2 FQNEAQ. The germline V and J ends were trimmed by 2 bases and 5 bases, with 17 bases remaining between them. CDR3 sequence reads: CASSLPGAGGRDTQYF. CDR3 nucleotide sequence: TGTGCCAGCAGCTTACCGGGGGCAGGGGGACGAGATACGCAGTATTTT.

The chain links TRBV14 to TRBJ1-4, with 12 bases aligning to TRBD1. Trimming took 1 base from V and 10 from J; bases not matched to a gene: 10. Germline V gene data show CDR1 as SGHDN and CDR2 as FVKESK. The CDR3 loop spans 17 amino acids. The CDR3 sequence: CASSQVAPGQGAVKLFF. Here the CDR3 DNA reads TGTGCCAGCAGCCAAGTAGCCCCGGGACAGGGGGCCGTAAAACTGTTTTTT.

The chain is built from TRBV10-2 and TRBJ2-3, with 8 bases that match TRBD2. V dropped 6 bases and J dropped 0; count of bases not matched to a gene: 5. The CDR3 is 15 amino acids. In germline, CDR1 is WSHSY, CDR2 SAAADI. In nucleotides, the CDR3 is TGCGCCAGCAGCCCGGGACTAGAAAGCACAGATACGCAGTATTTT. Translation gives CASSPGLESTDTQYF.

The DNA for the CDR3 is TGTGCCAGCAGTGAGAACAGGGCCCTCGGGGCCCAGCATTTT. This translates into CASSENRALGAQHF. The chain links TRBV2 to TRBJ1-5; D is perhaps TRBD1 (6 bases). The germline gives CDR1 SNHLY, CDR2 FYNNEI. This CDR3 is built from 14 residues. V lost 3 bases and J lost 11, with 17 bases in between.

This clone has just one count. The chain links TRBV4-2 to TRBJ1-2, with a tentative D call TRBD1 (5 bases). V was pared by 3 bases and J by 1 base, with 9 bases between. Germline CDR1 LGHNA, CDR2 YNFKEQ. The CDR3 has 14 residues. CDR3 in amino acids: CASSQAQGNYGYTF. CDR3 coding DNA: TGTGCCAGCAGCCAGGCTCAGGGTAACTATGGCTACACCTTC.

This clone was seen more than once but under ten times. This chain links TRBV6-2 or TRBV6-3 with TRBJ1-5, with D maybe TRBD1 (5 bases). CDR3 length: 14 amino acids. The germline V and J ends were trimmed by 2 bases and 6 bases, with 11 bases remaining between them. In germline, CDR1 is MNHEY, CDR2 SVGEGT. Here the CDR3 DNA reads TGTGCCAGCAGTTACGGAGGGGCAGGTCAGCCCCAGCATTTT. Translation: CASSYGGAGQPQHF.

About this clone itself: Distinct nucleotide sequences in the sample also encode this CDR3. The rearrangement joins TRBV28 to TRBJ2-4; 12 bases are a match to TRBD2. The V segment lost 5 bases and the J segment 0 bases; nucleotides outside the gene matches: 5. Germline-derived CDR1 and CDR2 are MDHEN and SYDVKM. CDR3 size: 17 residues. The CDR3 DNA follows: TGTGCCAGCAGTCCGCAGACTAGCGGGGGAGCCAAAAACATTCAGTACTTC. Its protein is CASSPQTSGGAKNIQYF.

The V gene is TRBV27, the J gene TRBJ2-3, with TRBD1 identical over 8 bases. The CDR3 is made up of 15 amino acids. Looked up from germline, CDR1 is MNHEY and CDR2 is SMNVEV (reference sequence). V lost 5 bases, J lost 0 bases, and 4 bases stayed unmatched. CDR3: CASSLDRDSTDTQYF. The CDR3 DNA follows: TGTGCCAGCAGTCTGGACAGGGATAGCACAGATACGCAGTATTTT.

As for this clone: The same CDR3 is also encoded by other DNA sequences in this sample. The rearrangement links TRBV6-5 to TRBJ2-1; the match to TRBD2 covers 13 bases. The germline V gene has CDR1 MNHEY and CDR2 SVGAGI. V shed 6 bases, J shed 7 bases, and the junction held 6 bases outside the gene matches. The CDR3 is 15 residues long. CDR3: CASSPGTSGKNEQFF. As DNA, the CDR3 is TGTGCCAGCAGCCCCGGGACTAGCGGGAAAAATGAGCAGTTCTTC.

The V call is TRBV6-5, the J call TRBJ2-7, with 7 positions matching TRBD1. Trimming cost V 5 bases and J 3 bases; bases outside gene matches: 10. The CDR3 covers 15 residues. In germline, CDR1 is MNHEY, CDR2 SVGAGI. The CDR3 nucleotides read TGTGCCAGCAGTCCAAACAGGGGCCTAGGCTACGAGCAGTACTTC. It specifies CASSPNRGLGYEQYF.

This chain uses TRBV19 with TRBJ2-1; the match to TRBD2 covers 11 bases. J lost 4 bases, V lost 5 bases, and 10 bases had no gene match. The CDR3 has 17 amino acids. Germline V CDR1 and CDR2: LNHDA, SQIVND (reference sequence). The CDR3 region has the DNA TGTGCCAGTAGTGTTGCTAGCGGGGGGCTCTCGTACAATGAGCAGTTCTTC. Its protein product is CASSVASGGLSYNEQFF.

At least ten counts were recorded for this clone. The V gene is TRBV4-1, the J gene TRBJ1-2; 9 bases line up with TRBD1. The V segment lost 4 bases and the J segment 8 bases; nucleotides outside the gene matches: 29. This CDR3 comprises 21 residues. CDR1 and CDR2 from the germline V gene are MGHRA and YSYEKL. CDR3 nucleotide sequence: TGCGCCAGCAGCCCCATCCAAACTCTTCGGGACAGGGAGTTGGGGGTGGGGGGCTACACCTTC. Its translation is CASSPIQTLRDRELGVGGYTF.

This chain uses TRBV7-9 with TRBJ2-7; 8 nucleotides line up with TRBD1. Germline V gives CDR1 SEHNR, CDR2 FQNEAQ (reference sequence). There are 14 residues in the CDR3. With 2 bases clipped from V and 5 bases from J, the junction kept 5 bases outside the gene matches. The CDR3 here is CASSLTGQGNEQYF. The CDR3 nucleotides read TGTGCCAGCAGCTTAACCGGACAGGGTAACGAGCAGTACTTC.

This clone was seen more than once but under ten times. The chain carries TRBV4-1 and TRBJ1-1, with D perhaps matching TRBD1 (5 bases). V was trimmed by 0 bases and J by 6 bases, leaving 11 bases between them. This CDR3 is built from 14 residues. The germline V gene encodes CDR1 MGHRA and CDR2 YSYEKL. The CDR3 DNA reads TGCGCCAGCAGCCAAGAAGGGGTTGGCCCTGAAGCTTTCTTT. It translates to CASSQEGVGPEAFF.

The chain uses TRBV7-8 and TRBJ1-1, with a possible D match to TRBD1 (5 bases). In germline, CDR1 is SGHVS, CDR2 FQNEAQ. The CDR3 covers 13 residues. V lost 3 bases and J lost 8, with 13 bases in between. The CDR3 bases are TGTGCCAGCAGCTTGTTACCGGGACTAGAAGCTTTCTTT. It encodes CASSLLPGLEAFF.